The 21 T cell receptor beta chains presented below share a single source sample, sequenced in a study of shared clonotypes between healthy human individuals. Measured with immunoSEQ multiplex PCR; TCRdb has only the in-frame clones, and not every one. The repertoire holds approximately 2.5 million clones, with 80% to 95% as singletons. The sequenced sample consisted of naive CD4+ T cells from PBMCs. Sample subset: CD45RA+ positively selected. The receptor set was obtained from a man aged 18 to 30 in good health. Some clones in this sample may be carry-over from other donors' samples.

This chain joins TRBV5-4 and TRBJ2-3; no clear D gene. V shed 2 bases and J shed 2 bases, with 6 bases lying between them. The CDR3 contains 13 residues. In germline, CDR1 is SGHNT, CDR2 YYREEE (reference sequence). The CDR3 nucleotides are TGTGCCAGCAGCTTCAAAGTCACAGATACGCAGTATTTT. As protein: CASSFKVTDTQYF.

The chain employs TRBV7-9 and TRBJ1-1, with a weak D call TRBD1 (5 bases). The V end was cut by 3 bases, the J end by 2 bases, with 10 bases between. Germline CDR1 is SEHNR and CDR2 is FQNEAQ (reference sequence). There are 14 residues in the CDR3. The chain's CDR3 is CASSLGTPNTEAFF. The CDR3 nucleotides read TGTGCCAGCAGCTTGGGGACCCCAAACACTGAAGCTTTCTTT.

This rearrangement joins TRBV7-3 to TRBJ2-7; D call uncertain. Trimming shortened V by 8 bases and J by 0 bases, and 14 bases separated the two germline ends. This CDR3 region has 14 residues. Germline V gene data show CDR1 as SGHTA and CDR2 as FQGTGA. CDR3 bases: TGTGCCAGCTCCCGAGATGGTGCCTCCTACGAGCAGTACTTC. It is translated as CASSRDGASYEQYF.

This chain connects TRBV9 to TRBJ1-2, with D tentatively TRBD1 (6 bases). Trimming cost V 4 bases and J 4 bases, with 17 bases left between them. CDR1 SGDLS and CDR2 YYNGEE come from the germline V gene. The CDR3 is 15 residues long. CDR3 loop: CASSSIPGGVYGYTF. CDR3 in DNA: TGTGCCAGCAGCTCCATACCGGGGGGCGTCTATGGCTACACCTTC.

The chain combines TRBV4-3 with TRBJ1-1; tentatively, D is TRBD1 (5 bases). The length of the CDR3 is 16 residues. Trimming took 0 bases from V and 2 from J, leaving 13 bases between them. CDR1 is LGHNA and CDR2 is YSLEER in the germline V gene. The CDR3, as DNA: TGCGCCAGCAGCCAAGAAGTCCGCCAGGGAAACACTGAAGCTTTCTTT. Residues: CASSQEVRQGNTEAFF.

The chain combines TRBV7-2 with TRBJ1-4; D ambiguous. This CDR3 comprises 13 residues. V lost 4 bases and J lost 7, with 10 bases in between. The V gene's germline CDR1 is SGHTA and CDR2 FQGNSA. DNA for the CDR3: TGTGCCAGCAGCTCTAACAGTGTTGAAAAACTGTTTTTT. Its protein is CASSSNSVEKLFF.

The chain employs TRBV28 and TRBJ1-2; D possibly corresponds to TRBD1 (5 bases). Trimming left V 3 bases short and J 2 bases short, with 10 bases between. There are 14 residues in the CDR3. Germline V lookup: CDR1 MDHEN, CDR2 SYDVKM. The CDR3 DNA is TGTGCCAGCAGTTTTATGGGGACCAACTATGGCTACACCTTC. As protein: CASSFMGTNYGYTF.

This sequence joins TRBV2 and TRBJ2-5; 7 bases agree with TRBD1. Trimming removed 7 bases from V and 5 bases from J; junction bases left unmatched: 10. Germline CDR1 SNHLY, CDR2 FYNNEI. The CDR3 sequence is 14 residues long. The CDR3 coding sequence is TGTGCCAGCAATTCGAGAGGGGGCGCCGAGACCCAGTACTTC. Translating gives CASNSRGGAETQYF.

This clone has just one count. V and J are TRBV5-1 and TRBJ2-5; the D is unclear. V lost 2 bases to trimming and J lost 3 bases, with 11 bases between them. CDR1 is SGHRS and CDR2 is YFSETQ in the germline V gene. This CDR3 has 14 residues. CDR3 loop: CASSFILAEETQYF. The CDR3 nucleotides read TGCGCCAGCAGCTTCATCTTAGCCGAAGAGACCCAGTACTTC.

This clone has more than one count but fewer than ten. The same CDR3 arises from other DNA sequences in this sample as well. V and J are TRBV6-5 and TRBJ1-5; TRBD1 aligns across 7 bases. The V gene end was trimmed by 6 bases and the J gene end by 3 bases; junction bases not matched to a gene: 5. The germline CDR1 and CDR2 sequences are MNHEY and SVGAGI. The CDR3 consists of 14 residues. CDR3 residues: CASSRDSLNQPQHF. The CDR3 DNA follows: TGTGCCAGCAGCCGGGACAGCCTCAATCAGCCCCAGCATTTT.

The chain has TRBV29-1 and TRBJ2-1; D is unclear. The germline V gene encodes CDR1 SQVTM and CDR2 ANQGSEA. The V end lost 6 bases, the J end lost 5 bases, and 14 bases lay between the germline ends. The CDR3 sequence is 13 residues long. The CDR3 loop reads CSVPTPGDNEQFF. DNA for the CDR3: TGCAGCGTGCCGACCCCCGGCGACAATGAGCAGTTCTTC.

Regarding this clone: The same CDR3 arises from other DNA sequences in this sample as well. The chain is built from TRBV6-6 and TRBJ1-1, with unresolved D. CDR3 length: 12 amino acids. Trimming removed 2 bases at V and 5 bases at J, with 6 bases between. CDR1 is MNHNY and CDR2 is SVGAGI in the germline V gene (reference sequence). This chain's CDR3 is CASSYAGTEAFF. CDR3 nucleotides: TGTGCCAGCAGTTACGCGGGGACTGAAGCTTTCTTT.

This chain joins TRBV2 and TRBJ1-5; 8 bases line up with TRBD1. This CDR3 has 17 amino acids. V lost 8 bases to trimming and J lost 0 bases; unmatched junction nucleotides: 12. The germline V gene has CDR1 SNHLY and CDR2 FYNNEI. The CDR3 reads CASGGDRLLYSNQPQHF. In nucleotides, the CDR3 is TGTGCCAGCGGGGGGGACAGGTTGCTTTATAGCAATCAGCCCCAGCATTTT.

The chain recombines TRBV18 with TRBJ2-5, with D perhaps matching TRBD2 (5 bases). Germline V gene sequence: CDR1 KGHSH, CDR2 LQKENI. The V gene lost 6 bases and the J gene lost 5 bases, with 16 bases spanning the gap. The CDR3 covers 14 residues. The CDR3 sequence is CASSPDLGSETQYF. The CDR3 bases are TGTGCCAGCTCCCCCGATTTAGGGAGCGAGACCCAGTACTTC.

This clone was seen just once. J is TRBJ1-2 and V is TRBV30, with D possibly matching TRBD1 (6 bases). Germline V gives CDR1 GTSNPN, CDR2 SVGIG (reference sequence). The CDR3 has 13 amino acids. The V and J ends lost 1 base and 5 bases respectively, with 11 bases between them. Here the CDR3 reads CAWSEQGRYGYTF. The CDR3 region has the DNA TGTGCCTGGAGTGAACAGGGTAGATATGGCTACACCTTC.

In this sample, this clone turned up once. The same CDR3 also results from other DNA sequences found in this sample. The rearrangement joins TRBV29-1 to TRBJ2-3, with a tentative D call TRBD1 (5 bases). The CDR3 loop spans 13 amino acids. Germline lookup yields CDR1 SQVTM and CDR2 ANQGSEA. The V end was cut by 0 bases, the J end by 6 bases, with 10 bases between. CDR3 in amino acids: CSVEDRGADTQYF. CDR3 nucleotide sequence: TGCAGCGTTGAAGATAGGGGTGCGGATACGCAGTATTTT.

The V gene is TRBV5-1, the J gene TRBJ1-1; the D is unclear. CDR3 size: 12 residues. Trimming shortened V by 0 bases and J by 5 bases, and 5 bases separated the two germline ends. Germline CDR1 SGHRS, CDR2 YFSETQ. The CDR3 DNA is TGCGCCAGCAGCTTGGGCCCTACTGAAGCTTTCTTT. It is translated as CASSLGPTEAFF.

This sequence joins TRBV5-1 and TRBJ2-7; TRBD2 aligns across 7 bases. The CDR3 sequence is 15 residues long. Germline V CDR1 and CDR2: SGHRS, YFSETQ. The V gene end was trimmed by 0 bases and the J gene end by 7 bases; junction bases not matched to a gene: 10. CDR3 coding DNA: TGCGCCAGCAGCTTGGATGTGGGAGGGCCGAAAGAGCAGTACTTC. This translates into CASSLDVGGPKEQYF.

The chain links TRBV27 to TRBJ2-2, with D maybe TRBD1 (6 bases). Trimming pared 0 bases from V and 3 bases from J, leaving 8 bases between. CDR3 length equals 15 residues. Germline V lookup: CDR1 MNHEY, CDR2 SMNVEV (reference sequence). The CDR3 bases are TGTGCCAGCAGTTTATCCAGGGGTGACACCGGGGAGCTGTTTTTT. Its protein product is CASSLSRGDTGELFF.

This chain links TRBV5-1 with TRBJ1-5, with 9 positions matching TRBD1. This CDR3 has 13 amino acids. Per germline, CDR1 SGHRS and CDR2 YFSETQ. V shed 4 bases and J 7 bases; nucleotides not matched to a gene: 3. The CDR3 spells CASSVQGAQPQHF. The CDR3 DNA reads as TGCGCCAGCAGCGTACAGGGGGCCCAGCCCCAGCATTTT.

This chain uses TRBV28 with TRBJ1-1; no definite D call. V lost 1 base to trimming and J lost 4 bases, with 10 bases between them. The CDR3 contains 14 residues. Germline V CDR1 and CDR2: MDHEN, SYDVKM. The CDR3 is CASSLFERTTEAFF. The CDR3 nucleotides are TGTGCCAGCAGTTTATTCGAACGGACCACTGAAGCTTTCTTT. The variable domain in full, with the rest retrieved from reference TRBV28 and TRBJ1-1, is DVKVTQSSRYLVKRTGEKVFLECVQDMDHENMFWYRQDPGLGLRLIYFSYDVKMKEKGDIPEGYSVSREKKERFSLILESASTNQTSMYLCASSLFERTTEAFFGQGTRLTVV.